A selection of T cell receptor beta chains follows, all from one sample in a study of T cell responses to AZD1222 COVID-19 vaccine. The table came from immunoSEQ multiplex PCR; TCRdb's copy has only in-frame clones and leaves some out. This table holds 150,000 to 200,000 clones, approximately 90% found once. Sequencing was performed on peripheral blood, taken on day 0 of AZD1222 vaccination. The origin of the receptors is an adult in good health. Each CDR3 is given with its conserved first and last residue. Each record gives: V gene, D gene, J gene, CDR3 DNA, CDR3 protein. D genes are given only for firm matches.

TRBV7-2	-	TRBJ1-5	TGTGCCAGCAGCCCACAGGGTGGGCAGCCCCAGCATTTT	CASSPQGGQPQHF
TRBV19	-	TRBJ2-1	TGTGCCAGTAGCCAGGGTGGACGCGGCAATGAGCAGTTCTTC	CASSQGGRGNEQFF
TRBV19	-	TRBJ1-1	TGTGCCAGTAGTATAGTACGGACGGGCTTCAACACTGAAGCTTTCTTT	CASSIVRTGFNTEAFF
TRBV9	TRBD1	TRBJ1-1	TGTGCCAGCAGCGTATCCTGGACAGGTGAAGCTTTCTTT	CASSVSWTGEAFF
TRBV4-2	-	TRBJ2-6	TGTGCCAGCAGCCGGCTGAACAACCTCAACTCTGGGGCCAACGTCCTGACTTTC	CASSRLNNLNSGANVLTF
TRBV6-5	-	TRBJ1-2	TGTGCCAGCAGTCCGGACAGTAACTATGGCTACACCTTC	CASSPDSNYGYTF
TRBV27	-	TRBJ1-2	TGTGCCAGCAGTTCTACAGGGACCGGCTACACCTTC	CASSSTGTGYTF
TRBV6-5	-	TRBJ1-5	TGTGCCAGCAGCCTTGGAGGGAGCAATCAGCCCCAGCATTTT	CASSLGGSNQPQHF
TRBV5-4	TRBD1	TRBJ1-2	TGTGCCAGCAGCTCCCCGACAGGGGACAACTATGGCTACACCTTC	CASSSPTGDNYGYTF
TRBV18	TRBD1	TRBJ1-1	TGTGCCAGCTCCCTGGACAGGCTCAAGAACACTGAAGCTTTCTTT	CASSLDRLKNTEAFF
TRBV7-9	TRBD1	TRBJ1-2	TGTGCCACCCTGGGACAGGGAACGGGGGGCTACACCTTC	CATLGQGTGGYTF
TRBV3-1/TRBV3-2	-	TRBJ2-3	TGTGCCAGCAGCCAAGGGCCGGGGGATCGGTATTTT	CASSQGPGDRYF
TRBV28	TRBD1	TRBJ2-7	TGTGCCAGCAGTCCAGGGGGCTTCAACGTCCACGAGCAGTACTTC	CASSPGGFNVHEQYF
TRBV6-6	-	TRBJ1-6	TGTGCCAGCAGTTACATGGAAAAGGATTCACCCCTCCACTTT	CASSYMEKDSPLHF
TRBV27	-	TRBJ1-1	TGTGCCAGCAGTTTATCGAGGAGGACTGAAGCTTTCTTT	CASSLSRRTEAFF
TRBV10-3	-	TRBJ1-1	TGTGCCATCAGCAGGACAGTGGCTGAAGCTTTCTTT	CAISRTVAEAFF
TRBV29-1	-	TRBJ1-1	TGCAGCGGGGGCTGGGACACTGAAGCTTTCTTT	CSGGWDTEAFF